These 21 T cell receptor beta chains share one sample of origin, sequenced in a study of blood T cell repertoires in COVID-19. Profiling relied on immunoSEQ multiplex PCR, and the TCRdb table lists in-frame clones only, not all of them. The sample includes about 160,000 clones, roughly 90% of them seen just once. Sample: peripheral blood. These TCRs come from a man aged 25-45 years with COVID-19, enrolled during active disease.

Only one count was recorded for this clone. The gene calls are TRBV30 and TRBJ1-6; 7 nucleotides line up with TRBD1. This CDR3 region has 15 residues. Germline V gives CDR1 GTSNPN, CDR2 SVGIG (reference sequence). The junction had 7 bases not matched to a gene; V was cut back by 5 bases and J by 3 bases. CDR3 residues: CAWGPYRGYNSPLHF. The CDR3 DNA reads TGTGCCTGGGGACCTTACAGGGGCTATAATTCACCCCTCCACTTT.

Note on this clone: With a much larger clone just one base away, this may be a read error. This CDR3 is also generated by other DNA sequences in the sample. This rearrangement joins TRBV5-6 to TRBJ2-1; D remains unclear. CDR3 size: 16 residues. Germline V gene lookup returns CDR1 SGHDT and CDR2 YYEEEE. CDR3 protein: CASSLIDTDSYNEQFF. CDR3 DNA: TGTGCCAGCAGCTTGATAGACACTGATTCCTACAACGAGCAGTTCTTC. The whole variable domain, filled in from reference TRBV5-6 and TRBJ2-1, reads DAGVTQSPTHLIKTRGQQVTLRCSPKSGHDTVSWYQQALGQGPQFIFQYYEEEERQRGNFPDRFSGHQFPNYSSELNVNALLLGDSALYLCASSLIDTDSYNEQFFGPGTRLTVL.

J is TRBJ1-5 and V is TRBV27; 8 nucleotides agree with TRBD1. The CDR3 contains 17 residues. V shed 4 bases, J shed 6 bases, and the junction held 14 bases outside the gene matches. CDR1 and CDR2 (germline): MNHEY, SMNVEV (reference sequence). Here the CDR3 reads CASSSTSDRAGGQPQHF. Here the CDR3 DNA reads TGTGCCAGCAGTTCCACCTCGGACAGGGCAGGAGGTCAGCCCCAGCATTTT.

The rearrangement joins TRBV6-1 to TRBJ1-5; TRBD1 aligns across 9 bases. This CDR3 contains 15 residues. Unmatched junction bases numbered 7, after V lost 5 bases and J lost 5 bases. The germline V gene has CDR1 MNHNS and CDR2 SASEGT. In nucleotides, the CDR3 is TGTGCCAGCAGTTCCGGGACAGGGTATTATCAGCCCCAGCATTTT. It specifies CASSSGTGYYQPQHF.

The chain is built from TRBV5-6 and TRBJ1-3, with 9 bases lining up with TRBD1. Germline V CDR1 and CDR2: SGHDT, YYEEEE. There are 14 residues in the CDR3. Unmatched junction bases numbered 2, after V lost 3 bases and J lost 4 bases. The CDR3 sequence is CASSWDRAGNTIYF. The DNA for the CDR3 is TGTGCCAGCAGCTGGGACAGGGCCGGAAACACCATATATTTT. Variable domain in full (rest from reference TRBV5-6 and TRBJ1-3): DAGVTQSPTHLIKTRGQQVTLRCSPKSGHDTVSWYQQALGQGPQFIFQYYEEEERQRGNFPDRFSGHQFPNYSSELNVNALLLGDSALYLCASSWDRAGNTIYFGEGSWLTVV.

The chain combines TRBV4-3 with TRBJ2-3; 11 nucleotides line up with TRBD2. In germline, CDR1 is LGHNA, CDR2 YSLEER. The junction had 4 bases not matched to a gene; V was cut back by 8 bases and J by 0 bases. The CDR3 has 15 amino acids. CDR3 bases: TGCGCCAGCGGGGGGACTAGCGGTAGCACAGATACGCAGTATTTT. It codes for CASGGTSGSTDTQYF.

The chain is built from TRBV7-8 and TRBJ2-7; D is possibly TRBD2 (6 bases). Germline values: CDR1 SGHVS, CDR2 FQNEAQ. The CDR3 is 17 residues long. The ends were cut back, 0 bases at V and 2 bases at J, with 17 bases in the middle. The CDR3 DNA reads TGTGCCAGCAGCTTAGCGACGGGTCTAGCGAGACCCTACGAGCAGTACTTC. Amino acid sequence: CASSLATGLARPYEQYF.

CDR3 bases: TGTGCCAGCAGGGGGACAGAAGGCACTGAAGCTTTCTTT. Protein product: CASRGTEGTEAFF. J is TRBJ1-1 and V is TRBV5-6; TRBD1 aligns across 7 bases. The CDR3 covers 13 residues. J was trimmed by 4 bases and V by 5 bases; bases with no gene match: 5. Germline V gene sequence: CDR1 SGHDT, CDR2 YYEEEE.

This chain joins TRBV27 and TRBJ2-2; unclear D gene. Germline lookup yields CDR1 MNHEY and CDR2 SMNVEV (reference sequence). There are 14 residues in the CDR3. V dropped 6 bases and J dropped 0 bases, with 8 bases sitting between them. CDR3 loop: CASRARPNTGELFF. CDR3 nucleotide sequence: TGTGCCAGCAGGGCCCGCCCGAACACCGGGGAGCTGTTTTTT.

V is TRBV19 and J is TRBJ1-1; D possibly corresponds to TRBD1 (5 bases). In germline, CDR1 is LNHDA, CDR2 SQIVND (reference sequence). This CDR3 comprises 13 residues. V lost 2 bases and J 4 bases, leaving 8 bases between the germline ends. The CDR3 DNA reads as TGTGCCAGTAGTATACAGGGTGGCACTGAAGCTTTCTTT. Translation: CASSIQGGTEAFF.

The chain links TRBV20-1 to TRBJ2-7, with TRBD1 identical over 10 bases. Germline CDR1 DFQATT, CDR2 SNEGSKA (reference sequence). This CDR3 is 17 amino acids long. The junction had 12 bases not matched to a gene; V was cut back by 3 bases and J by 1 base. The CDR3 DNA sequence: TGCAGTGCTAGTTCGGTGTGGGGGACAGGGGCATCCTACGAGCAGTACTTC. It translates to CSASSVWGTGASYEQYF.

V gene TRBV7-2 combines with J gene TRBJ1-1; no clear D gene. With 2 bases removed from V and 2 bases from J, the gap between germline ends came to 12 bases. CDR3 length equals 15 residues. In germline, CDR1 is SGHTA, CDR2 FQGNSA. CDR3 region: CASSLMVTTNTEAFF. CDR3 DNA sequence: TGTGCCAGCAGCTTAATGGTGACAACTAACACTGAAGCTTTCTTT.

The rearrangement uses TRBV28 and TRBJ1-1, with 10 bases aligning to TRBD1. V shed 2 bases and J 5 bases; nucleotides not matched to a gene: 2. The CDR3 extends over 14 amino acids. Germline V gene data show CDR1 as MDHEN and CDR2 as SYDVKM. CDR3 DNA sequence: TGTGCCAGCAGTTTAGGGACAGGGGTTACTGAAGCTTTCTTT. Translation gives CASSLGTGVTEAFF.

The chain carries TRBV18 and TRBJ1-4; 9 bases fit TRBD1. The V and J ends lost 2 bases and 13 bases, in that order; junction bases with no gene match: 14. CDR1 and CDR2 (germline): KGHSH, LQKENI. The CDR3 spans 16 residues. The CDR3, as DNA: TGTGCCAGCTCACCAATTCCGGGACAGGGTCTCACTGGACTGTTTTTT. Translation gives CASSPIPGQGLTGLFF.

This rearrangement joins TRBV6-5 to TRBJ1-1; 7 positions agree with TRBD1. Germline V gene lookup returns CDR1 MNHEY and CDR2 SVGAGI. The CDR3 loop spans 15 amino acids. The trim removed 2 bases at V and 1 base at J, leaving 4 bases unmatched. The CDR3 here is CASSYRTGGNTEAFF. In nucleotides, the CDR3 is TGTGCCAGCAGTTACCGGACAGGTGGGAACACTGAAGCTTTCTTT.

The chain combines TRBV6-6 with TRBJ2-1; D call uncertain. V was clipped by 0 bases and J by 15 bases, with 9 bases between them. CDR1 and CDR2 from the germline V gene are MNHNY and SVGAGI (reference sequence). CDR3 length: 11 residues. CDR3 coding DNA: TGTGCCAGCAGTTACTCCGACCAGCGGTTCTTC. Translated: CASSYSDQRFF.

The sample holds a few counts of this clone. This chain links TRBV20-1 with TRBJ2-7; D gene unclear. Trimming took 3 bases from V and 5 from J, leaving 5 bases between them. There are 10 residues in the CDR3. The germline CDR1 and CDR2 sequences are DFQATT and SNEGSKA (reference sequence). In nucleotides, the CDR3 is TGCAGTGCTAGGTTAGACGAGCAGTACTTC. It codes for CSARLDEQYF.

V and J are TRBV4-3 and TRBJ2-3, with 7 positions matching TRBD2. CDR1 and CDR2 (germline): LGHNA, YSLEER. With 1 base clipped from V and 2 bases from J, the junction kept 12 bases outside the gene matches. This CDR3 contains 18 residues. The CDR3 DNA is TGCGCCAGCAGCCAAGCGTCGGGGGGATTCCACTCCACAGATACGCAGTATTTT. Translated: CASSQASGGFHSTDTQYF.

J is TRBJ2-5 and V is TRBV9; TRBD1 might be the D (6 bases). Per the germline V gene, CDR1 is SGDLS and CDR2 is YYNGEE. Deletions cut 4 bases from V and 1 base from J, with 14 bases between. This CDR3 has 15 residues. CDR3 sequence reads: CASSPRGGAQETQYF. CDR3 coding DNA: TGTGCCAGCAGCCCCAGAGGGGGAGCCCAAGAGACCCAGTACTTC.

This chain connects TRBV18 to TRBJ2-4; D is possibly TRBD1 (5 bases). V lost 6 bases and J 2 bases, leaving 14 bases between the germline ends. Germline CDR1 KGHSH, CDR2 LQKENI. CDR3 length: 15 amino acids. The CDR3 spells CASSSGLGTKNIQYF. CDR3 nucleotide sequence: TGTGCCAGCTCGTCAGGGTTGGGCACCAAAAACATTCAGTACTTC. The entire variable domain, with the rest obtained from reference TRBV18 and TRBJ2-4, is as follows: NAGVMQNPRHLVRRRGQEARLRCSPMKGHSHVYWYRQLPEEGLKFMVYLQKENIIDESGMPKERFSAEFPKEGPSILRIQQVVRGDSAAYFCASSSGLGTKNIQYFGAGTRLSVL.

The chain couples TRBV19 to TRBJ2-5; weak D call: TRBD1 (5 bases). CDR1 is LNHDA, CDR2 SQIVND, per germline (reference sequence). V lost 10 bases to trimming and J lost 0 bases, with 12 bases between them. This CDR3 comprises 13 residues. DNA of the CDR3: TGTGCCACCACGCAGGGATACCAAGAGACCCAGTACTTC. This sequence encodes CATTQGYQETQYF.